This passage covers 2 T cell receptor beta chains from one sample sequenced in a study of chemoradiotherapy in HPV16-positive cancers. TCRdb keeps only in-frame clones here, not all; method: immunoSEQ multiplex PCR. This table holds 25,000 to 30,000 clones, more than 80% found once. The sequences come from blood, collected from a patient who underwent chemoradiotherapy. These receptors all stem from a human donor with HPV-associated anogenital cancer.

Only a few counts were recorded for this clone. The chain carries TRBV2 and TRBJ1-6; D is unresolved. V dropped 3 bases and J dropped 6 bases, with 3 bases sitting between them. The CDR3 has 12 amino acids. Germline CDR1 reads SNHLY; CDR2 reads FYNNEI. Here the CDR3 reads CASSDTNSPLHF. Here the CDR3 DNA reads TGTGCCAGCAGTGATACTAATTCACCCCTCCACTTT. The full variable domain, completed using reference TRBV2 and TRBJ1-6, is EPEVTQTPSHQVTQMGQEVILRCVPISNHLYFYWYRQILGQKVEFLVSFYNNEISEKSEIFDDQFSVERPDGSNFTLKIRSTKLEDSAMYFCASSDTNSPLHFGNGTRLTVT.

This chain connects TRBV19 to TRBJ1-2; tentative D call: TRBD1 (6 bases). V was trimmed by 3 bases and J by 8 bases, leaving 19 bases between them. The V gene's germline CDR1 is LNHDA and CDR2 SQIVND (reference sequence). CDR3 length: 15 residues. In nucleotides, the CDR3 is TGTGCCAGTAGTATCTTCGGGCAGGGGAAAGGAGGCTACACCTTC. Encoded protein: CASSIFGQGKGGYTF.